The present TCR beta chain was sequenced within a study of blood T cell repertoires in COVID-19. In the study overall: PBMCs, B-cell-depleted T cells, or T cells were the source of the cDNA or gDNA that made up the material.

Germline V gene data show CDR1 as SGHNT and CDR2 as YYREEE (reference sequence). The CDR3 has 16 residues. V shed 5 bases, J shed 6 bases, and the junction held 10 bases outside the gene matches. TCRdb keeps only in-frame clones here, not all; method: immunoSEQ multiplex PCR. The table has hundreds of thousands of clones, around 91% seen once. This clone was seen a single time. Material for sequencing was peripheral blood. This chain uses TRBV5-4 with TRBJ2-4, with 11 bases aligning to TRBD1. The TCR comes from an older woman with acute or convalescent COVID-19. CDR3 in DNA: TGTGCCAGCAGTTTCCCACCGGGACAGGGGGGAAACATTCAGTACTTC. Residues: CASSFPPGQGGNIQYF. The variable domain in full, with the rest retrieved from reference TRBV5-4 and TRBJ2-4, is ETGVTQSPTHLIKTRGQQVTLRCSSQSGHNTVSWYQQALGQGPQFIFQYYREEENGRGNFPPRFSGLQFPNYSSELNVNALELDDSALYLCASSFPPGQGGNIQYFGAGTRLSVL.